This T cell receptor beta chain emerged from a study of identical twins. TCRdb reprocessed the 5' RACE reads with MiXCR, giving one entry per CDR3 protein. This table has 750,000 to 950,000 distinct CDR3 sequences, around an eighth appearing once. CDR3 length equals 14 residues. Germline V gene sequence: CDR1 MNHNY, CDR2 SVGAGI (reference sequence). The V end was cut by 0 bases, the J end by 8 bases, with 10 bases between. These sequences were also reported in another study, on yellow fever vaccine responses in identical twins. That study reports: As reported, the vaccine T cell response of twins seemed partly convergent and partly personalized.

The specimen sequenced was PBMCs. The chain couples TRBV6-6 to TRBJ1-4; D gene uncertain. The TCR sequence derives from a woman aged 18 to 35 in good health. The CDR3 here is CASSYSDPEEKLFF. The CDR3 region has the DNA TGTGCCAGCAGTTACTCGGACCCGGAGGAAAAACTGTTTTTT.